The entry below gives a single TCR beta chain sequence along with its context. Its antigen remains unidentified. The data were taken from a study of T cells after posttransplantation cyclophosphamide. Study findings and constraints: After PTCy, TRB diversity resembled that of CNI/methotrexate controls.

CDR3 size: 14 residues. V shed 6 bases, J shed 14 bases, and the junction held 11 bases outside the gene matches. CDR1 SNHLY and CDR2 FYNNEI come from the germline V gene. Only in-frame clones appear in the TCRdb table, and some are missing; sequencing was by immunoSEQ multiplex PCR. The top ten clones hold around 16% of a sample with 10,000 or so clones, 80% to 85% of them seen once. A marrow graft followed busulfan-fludarabine conditioning, with cyclophosphamide on days +3 and +4. The sample consisted of PBMCs, taken roughly 250 weeks after a stem cell transplant with posttransplant cyclophosphamide. V gene TRBV2 combines with J gene TRBJ1-4, with 11 bases fitting TRBD1. This TCR was recovered from a female patient aged 40-50 years who received an allogeneic stem cell transplant from a related donor, was CMV-positive, and had no GVHD. Some T cells may have originated in the graft donor. Here the CDR3 DNA reads TGTGCCAGCAGGGGGACAGGGGGGCTTCAAAGGCTGTTTTTT. Its protein product is CASRGTGGLQRLFF.